Listed here are 21 T cell receptor beta chains from one sample, sequenced in a study of cytomegalovirus exposure and HLA in healthy donors (dated by TCRdb to the late 2010s). Preparation of the library involved the immunoSEQ multiplex PCR assay. What TCRdb holds here is the immuneACCESS table cut down to in-frame rearrangements. Part of the clones is not present; checked against another copy, under half of the missing clones reflect an unresolved V gene, and the others are unexplained. Recorded for this sample are 250,000 to 350,000 clones; around 90% of them occurred a single time. The ten largest account for approximately 1.2% of the sample. The specimen was PBMCs. The receptors shown here come from a young woman in good health and CMV-seropositive.

In this sample, this clone turned up a few times. The chain links TRBV14 to TRBJ2-2; possible D gene TRBD1, 6 bases. Germline CDR1 reads SGHDN; CDR2 reads FVKESK. V was pared by 2 bases and J by 6 bases, with 16 bases between. This CDR3 contains 16 residues. The CDR3 is CASSQYRAGVAGELFF. The DNA for the CDR3 is TGTGCCAGCAGCCAATATCGGGCAGGGGTCGCCGGGGAGCTGTTTTTT.

The V call is TRBV14, the J call TRBJ2-6; D not certain. Per germline, CDR1 SGHDN and CDR2 FVKESK. V gave up 1 base and J gave up 1 base, with 8 bases separating them. The CDR3 runs 16 residues. The CDR3 spells CASSQGSYSGANVLTF. Here the CDR3 DNA reads TGTGCCAGCAGCCAAGGTTCTTATTCTGGGGCCAACGTCCTGACTTTC.

This chain connects TRBV27 to TRBJ1-6; a possible D gene is TRBD1 (5 bases). CDR3 length: 15 residues. Germline values: CDR1 MNHEY, CDR2 SMNVEV (reference sequence). The V and J ends lost 2 bases and 5 bases respectively, with 10 bases between them. CDR3 loop: CASSLLGADNSPLHF. The CDR3 bases are TGTGCCAGCAGTTTACTAGGGGCGGATAATTCACCCCTCCACTTT.

CDR3 DNA sequence: TGTGCCAGCAGTTTGGTCCCGAGCAATGAGCAGTTCTTC. Residues: CASSLVPSNEQFF. The V call is TRBV27, the J call TRBJ2-1; D remains unclear. The CDR3 runs 13 residues. The V gene's germline CDR1 is MNHEY and CDR2 SMNVEV (reference sequence). V lost 3 bases and J 6 bases, leaving 9 bases between the germline ends.

The chain couples TRBV19 to TRBJ2-2, with 10 bases aligning to TRBD1. The CDR3 extends over 15 amino acids. Germline assignment: CDR1 LNHDA and CDR2 SQIVND (reference sequence). With V trimmed by 7 bases and J by 1 base, 3 bases remained unmatched. The CDR3 loop reads CASNDRGLNTGELFF. CDR3 bases: TGTGCCAGTAACGACAGGGGGCTGAACACCGGGGAGCTGTTTTTT.

The chain uses TRBV15 and TRBJ1-1; possibly TRBD1 for D (5 bases). V was pared by 1 base and J by 1 base, with 7 bases between. CDR1 and CDR2 from the germline V gene are LNHNV and YYDKDF (reference sequence). The CDR3 runs to 14 residues. CDR3: CATSRATANTEAFF. CDR3 sequence (DNA): TGTGCCACCAGCAGAGCGACAGCGAACACTGAAGCTTTCTTT.

The rearrangement links TRBV30 to TRBJ2-1; TRBD2 agrees at 9 bases. The V gene's germline CDR1 is GTSNPN and CDR2 SVGIG (reference sequence). The J segment lost 4 bases and the V segment lost 8 bases, leaving 9 bases of the junction unmatched. This CDR3 has 14 amino acids. The CDR3, as DNA: TGTGCCGCCTCCTTAGCGGGAGCATACAATGAGCAGTTCTTC. It specifies CAASLAGAYNEQFF. The full variable domain, completed using reference TRBV30 and TRBJ2-1, is SQTIHQWPATLVQPVGSPLSLECTVEGTSNPNLYWYRQAAGRGLQLLFYSVGIGQISSEVPQNLSASRPQDRQFILSSKKLLLSDSGFYLCAASLAGAYNEQFFGPGTRLTVL.

This clone has just a few counts. This specimen includes other DNA sequences encoding the same CDR3. The V gene is TRBV27, the J gene TRBJ2-1; 8 positions agree with TRBD2. There are 16 residues in the CDR3. V gave up 2 bases and J gave up 2 bases; unmatched junction bases: 5. Germline CDR1 MNHEY, CDR2 SMNVEV (reference sequence). The CDR3 sequence is CASSLGTSGPYNEQFF. The CDR3 DNA is TGTGCCAGCAGTTTAGGAACTAGCGGCCCCTACAATGAGCAGTTCTTC.

This clone was counted a few times. The chain carries TRBV7-2 and TRBJ1-6, with a weak D call TRBD1 (6 bases). Looked up from germline, CDR1 is SGHTA and CDR2 is FQGNSA. V lost 5 bases, J lost 5 bases, and 13 bases lay in between. This CDR3 contains 15 residues. CDR3 loop: CASSAWGADNSPLHF. As DNA, the CDR3 is TGTGCCAGCAGCGCTTGGGGGGCAGATAATTCACCCCTCCACTTT.

The V and J genes are TRBV5-8 and TRBJ2-7; 7 nucleotides match TRBD1. V lost 6 bases and J lost 5; bases outside the gene matches: 11. The length of the CDR3 is 14 residues. From germline, CDR1 is SGHTS and CDR2 YDEGEE. DNA of the CDR3: TGTGCCAGCATCCTGACAGGGAGAGTTGACGAGCAGTACTTC. Translation gives CASILTGRVDEQYF.

V is TRBV9 and J is TRBJ2-1, with D uncertain. Germline values: CDR1 SGDLS, CDR2 YYNGEE. The CDR3 is 13 amino acids. Trimming shortened V by 3 bases and J by 7 bases, and 11 bases separated the two germline ends. Here the CDR3 reads CASSAPLENEQFF. CDR3 nucleotide sequence: TGTGCCAGCAGCGCACCTTTAGAAAATGAGCAGTTCTTC.

This clone came up once. The chain has TRBV28 and TRBJ1-4, with TRBD1 matching over 7 bases. Germline loops: CDR1 MDHEN, CDR2 SYDVKM. V dropped 1 base and J dropped 2; count of bases not matched to a gene: 7. The CDR3 spans 17 residues. CDR3 sequence (DNA): TGTGCCAGCAGTTTATCCACGGTGGGACAGACTAATGAAAAACTGTTTTTT. Translating gives CASSLSTVGQTNEKLFF.

The gene calls are TRBV27 and TRBJ1-1; weak D call: TRBD1 (6 bases). The germline V gene has CDR1 MNHEY and CDR2 SMNVEV (reference sequence). The CDR3 extends over 14 amino acids. The germline V and J ends were trimmed by 2 bases and 0 bases, with 7 bases remaining between them. CDR3 sequence: CASSLRTVNTEAFF. Here the CDR3 DNA reads TGTGCCAGCAGTTTAAGGACAGTGAACACTGAAGCTTTCTTT.

The gene calls are TRBV11-2 and TRBJ1-6, with D possibly being TRBD1 (6 bases). This CDR3 spans 14 amino acids. CDR1 and CDR2 from the germline V gene are SGHAT and FQNNGV. Trimming shortened V by 7 bases and J by 7 bases, and 14 bases separated the two germline ends. CDR3 nucleotide sequence: TGTGCCAGCAACGAGGGGGGTGAGAATTCACCCCTCCACTTT. It translates to CASNEGGENSPLHF.

V is TRBV6-1 and J is TRBJ1-6, with D tentatively TRBD1 (6 bases). Per germline, CDR1 MNHNS and CDR2 SASEGT. The CDR3 consists of 14 residues. Trimming took off 6 bases at V and 7 bases at J, with 13 bases between the two ends. In DNA form, the CDR3 reads TGTGCCAGCAGCGACAGGCAGAGGAATTCACCCCTCCACTTT. It is translated as CASSDRQRNSPLHF.

This rearrangement joins TRBV7-2 to TRBJ2-1, with D hard to call. The V end was cut by 1 base, the J end by 7 bases, with 5 bases between. The germline CDR1 and CDR2 sequences are SGHTA and FQGNSA. This CDR3 comprises 12 residues. The CDR3: CASSLVENEQFF. Written as DNA, the CDR3 is TGTGCCAGCAGCTTAGTTGAGAATGAGCAGTTCTTC.

The chain couples TRBV30 to TRBJ2-3; a weak D match, TRBD1 (6 bases). Germline V CDR1 and CDR2: GTSNPN, SVGIG (reference sequence). V was cut by 2 bases and J by 3 bases, with 12 bases left in between. The CDR3 is made up of 14 amino acids. Here the CDR3 reads CAWSRGTRTDTQYF. The CDR3 coding sequence is TGTGCCTGGAGTAGGGGGACAAGGACAGATACGCAGTATTTT.

The chain joins TRBV30 to TRBJ1-2; no reliable D call. The CDR3 loop spans 19 amino acids. Germline values: CDR1 GTSNPN, CDR2 SVGIG (reference sequence). Deletions cut 0 bases from V and 4 bases from J, with 27 bases between. The CDR3: CAWSVLQPGGGAHLYGYTF. For the CDR3, the DNA is TGTGCCTGGAGTGTACTGCAACCCGGAGGCGGTGCTCATCTCTATGGCTACACCTTC.

This clone was found once. This rearrangement joins TRBV2 to TRBJ1-1, with 7 bases aligning to TRBD1. The CDR3 extends over 14 amino acids. The V and J ends lost 4 bases and 4 bases, in that order; junction bases with no gene match: 6. Per germline, CDR1 SNHLY and CDR2 FYNNEI. The CDR3 coding sequence is TGTGCCAGCAGTGTCGAGGGGGCGGGCACTGAAGCTTTCTTT. Its translation: CASSVEGAGTEAFF.

The CDR3 DNA is TGTGCCAGCAGTGAATTATTCGCCAGGAACTCTGGAAACACCATATATTTT. The encoded protein is CASSELFARNSGNTIYF. This chain connects TRBV6-1 to TRBJ1-3; D call uncertain. Germline CDR1 MNHNS, CDR2 SASEGT. V shed 2 bases and J shed 0 bases, with 14 bases lying between them. The CDR3 extends over 17 amino acids.

V is TRBV25-1 and J is TRBJ2-1; 8 bases map to TRBD2. The CDR3 length is 15 residues. The V and J ends lost 8 bases and 8 bases, in that order; junction bases with no gene match: 14. Per germline, CDR1 MGHDK and CDR2 SYGVNS. The CDR3 DNA follows: TGTGCCAGCCCTTTTGGGAGCGGGAGTATCGATGAGCAGTTCTTC. Its protein product is CASPFGSGSIDEQFF. The variable domain in full, completed from reference TRBV25-1 and TRBJ2-1, reads EADIYQTPRYLVIGTGKKITLECSQTMGHDKMYWYQQDPGMELHLIHYSYGVNSTEKGDLSSESTVSRIRTEHFPLTLESARPSHTSQYLCASPFGSGSIDEQFFGPGTRLTVL.